Presented here are 10 T cell receptor beta chains from one specimen sequenced in a study of identical twins. In TCRdb, the 5' RACE reads were re-called with MiXCR into one record per CDR3 protein. Altogether 700,000 or so distinct CDR3 sequences are present, 20% to 25% being singletons, with the ten largest covering over 4%. These same data were also listed under a study on T cells expressing NK-cell markers.

Sequencing was carried out using PBMCs. The source of these receptors is a woman younger than 35 in good health.

This clonotype was detected many times. The V gene is TRBV20-1, the J gene TRBJ1-2; D perhaps matches TRBD1 (6 bases). Germline CDR1 and CDR2: DFQATT and SNEGSKA (reference sequence). Trimming pared 0 bases from V and 8 bases from J, leaving 19 bases between. This CDR3 has 15 residues. In DNA, the CDR3 is TGCAGTGCTAGAGATCGTTGGGGGGACAAGGACGGCTACACCTTC. Translating it yields CSARDRWGDKDGYTF.

The V call is TRBV6-5, the J call TRBJ1-2; D ambiguous. This CDR3 is built from 12 residues. The ends were cut back, 6 bases at V and 3 bases at J, with 8 bases in the middle. Germline CDR1 reads MNHEY; CDR2 reads SVGAGI. The CDR3 is CASSHPDYGYTF. CDR3 bases: TGTGCCAGCAGCCACCCCGACTATGGCTACACCTTC.

The V gene is TRBV4-2, the J gene TRBJ2-3; 9 nucleotides agree with TRBD2. The CDR3 extends over 15 amino acids. Germline CDR1 LGHNA, CDR2 YNFKEQ. V lost 8 bases, J lost 5 bases, and 11 bases stayed unmatched. CDR3 sequence (DNA): TGTGCCAGCTCGATACGGGCGGGGGGGCAAGATACGCAGTATTTT. Amino acid sequence: CASSIRAGGQDTQYF.

There are a few counts of this clonotype. The chain's CDR3 is CAISEMAARILAADTQYF. CDR3 nucleotide sequence: TGTGCCATCAGTGAGATGGCGGCACGGATACTAGCGGCAGATACGCAGTATTTT. V usage is TRBV10-3 and J usage is TRBJ2-3, with 8 bases fitting TRBD2. Trimming removed 2 bases from V and 4 bases from J; junction bases left unmatched: 14. CDR1 is ENHRY and CDR2 is SYGVKD in the germline V gene. The CDR3 is 18 amino acids.

A few counts support this clonotype. V gene TRBV12-3 or TRBV12-4 combines with J gene TRBJ2-5; tentatively, D is TRBD2 (6 bases). The CDR3 is made up of 15 amino acids. Trimming shortened V by 2 bases and J by 4 bases, and 14 bases separated the two germline ends. As DNA, the CDR3 is TGTGCCAGCAGTTTATGGGTCGGAGGGGTAGAGACCCAGTACTTC. Encoded protein: CASSLWVGGVETQYF.

The chain uses TRBV7-9 and TRBJ2-2; TRBD1 is a possible D gene (6 bases). Germline values: CDR1 SEHNR, CDR2 FQNEAQ (reference sequence). The germline V and J ends were trimmed by 2 bases and 7 bases, with 11 bases remaining between them. The CDR3 covers 14 residues. CDR3 loop: CASSLTGQSGELFF. The CDR3 DNA reads TGTGCCAGCAGCTTAACAGGGCAGAGCGGGGAGCTGTTTTTT.

V and J are TRBV6-6 and TRBJ2-7, with D uncertain. There are 11 residues in the CDR3. The V gene's germline CDR1 is MNHNY and CDR2 SVGAGI (reference sequence). CDR3 nucleotides: TGTTCGGCCGGCAACTCCTACGAGCAGTACTTC. It translates to CSAGNSYEQYF.

This clonotype was observed many times. The gene calls are TRBV14 and TRBJ2-1; D unresolved. V lost 0 bases and J lost 3, with 12 bases in between. CDR3 length: 16 amino acids. Germline CDR1 is SGHDN and CDR2 is FVKESK. The CDR3 DNA reads as TGTGCCAGCAGCCAAGACCGCGGTTGGCTCTACAATGAGCAGTTCTTC. This sequence encodes CASSQDRGWLYNEQFF.

V usage is TRBV5-1 and J usage is TRBJ2-7; 8 bases match TRBD2. There are 18 residues in the CDR3. The V gene end was trimmed by 3 bases and the J gene end by 1 base; junction bases not matched to a gene: 15. Germline V gives CDR1 SGHRS, CDR2 YFSETQ. CDR3 loop: CASSSGGRSRFESYEQYF. The DNA for the CDR3 is TGCGCCAGCAGCTCGGGGGGGCGCAGTCGGTTCGAGTCCTACGAGCAGTACTTC.

This clonotype was found a few times. CDR3 nucleotides: TGTGCCAGCAGTTACTCGACAGGGGGCCGGAGGAAACTGTTTTTT. Translated, it gives CASSYSTGGRRKLFF. The J gene is TRBJ1-4, the V gene TRBV6-5; TRBD1 matches at 10 bases. The CDR3 has 15 residues. In germline, CDR1 is MNHEY, CDR2 SVGAGI. Trimming removed 0 bases from V and 11 bases from J; junction bases left unmatched: 6.